Reported below is one T cell receptor (beta chain). Its specificity is unknown. The V gene lost 4 bases and the J gene lost 3 bases, with 4 bases spanning the gap. CDR1 and CDR2 from the germline V gene are ENHRY and SYGVKD. This CDR3 comprises 12 residues. These data are taken from a study of cytomegalovirus exposure and HLA in healthy donors. Study results and caveats: Links to common viral pathogens appeared, in a later analysis, for several of the most significant clusters.

The primer mix had 60 Vbeta and 13 Jbeta primers. TCRdb keeps only in-frame clones here, not all; method: immunoSEQ multiplex PCR. This sample yields 94,000 or so clones, of which just over 70% are seen a single time; about 8% belongs to the top ten. Sample: PBMCs. The TCR sequence derives from a man in his sixties in good health and CMV-seronegative. The J gene is TRBJ2-1, the V gene TRBV10-3; no definite D call. This CDR3 is CAISGVYNEQFF. CDR3 sequence (DNA): TGTGCCATCAGTGGAGTCTACAATGAGCAGTTCTTC.